The following is a T cell receptor beta chain sequence with its context. Its antigen remains unknown. The data belong to a study of molecular identifiers for immune sequencing clone quantification. Study findings and constraints: Molecules of identical TCR sharing a barcode could underestimate highly expanded clone sizes. The study found clones above 20 RNA copies held over 97% of effector molecules and under 1% in naive cells.

TCRdb itself ran the PCR reads through MiXCR, one entry per CDR3 protein. The data hold approximately 550,000 distinct CDR3 sequences, with about 20% observed a single time. For naive CD8 T cells, sorting used the CD8+CD4-CCR7+CD45RA+ phenotype. Sequencing input: naive CD8+ T cells from blood, with Jurkat cell RNA spiked in. Noted subset: FACS-sorted CD8+CD4-CCR7+CD45RA+ naive T cells. The receptor was derived from a human donor in good health. Some libraries in this study had Jurkat cell RNA spiked in.

CDR3 bases: TGTGCCATCAAGCCAGGGACGTCCTACGAGCAGTACTTC. Its translation: CAIKPGTSYEQYF. The chain has TRBV10-3 and TRBJ2-7, with D possibly called TRBD1 or TRBD2 (5 bases each). In germline, CDR1 is ENHRY, CDR2 SYGVKD. The CDR3 runs to 13 residues. Trimming removed 7 bases at V and 1 base at J, with 11 bases between.